These T cell receptor beta chains were read from a single sample in a study of cytomegalovirus exposure and HLA in healthy donors. Data came from immunoSEQ multiplex PCR; TCRdb stores just in-frame clones and leaves some out. The sample includes around 100,000 clones, roughly 78% of them seen just once. Material: PBMCs. The receptor source for this set is a male donor in good health and CMV-seropositive. Both conserved end residues are part of each CDR3. D genes are given only for firm matches. Expanded clones are given a class, and other clones once, few, many or no size at all.

TRBJ2-5,TRBD2,TRBV18,NA,TGTGCCAGCTCCGGGACTAGCGGGAGGTCGGAGACCCAGTACTTC,CASSGTSGRSETQYF
TRBJ2-7,NA,TRBV19,NA,TGTGCCAGTAGCTATTATTTAGGAGGAACCTACGAGCAGTACTTC,CASSYYLGGTYEQYF
TRBJ2-7,NA,TRBV15,NA,TGTGCCACCAGCTCCGAGCCCAGGGGAAGCTACGAGCAGTACTTC,CATSSEPRGSYEQYF
TRBJ2-7,TRBD1,TRBV6-1,once,TGTGCCAGCAGTGATCCAGGGGGCTTCACCTACGAGCAGTACTTC,CASSDPGGFTYEQYF
TRBJ2-3,TRBD1,TRBV27,once,TGTGCCAGCAGTTTATCACCGAGGGACAGAAGCACAGATACGCAGTATTTT,CASSLSPRDRSTDTQYF
TRBJ1-3,NA,TRBV6-1,NA,TGTGCCAGCAGTGAAGCGCGGAACTCTGGAAACACCATATATTTT,CASSEARNSGNTIYF
TRBJ1-1,NA,TRBV27,NA,TGTGCCAGCAGTCCCTTAGACAGCATGAACACTGAAGCTTTCTTT,CASSPLDSMNTEAFF
TRBJ1-2,NA,TRBV7-2,NA,TGTGCCAGCAGCCCGACAGGATTCTATGGCTACACCTTC,CASSPTGFYGYTF
TRBJ2-7,NA,TRBV20-1,few,TGCAGTGCGAGATTAGTCTACGAGCAGTACTTC,CSARLVYEQYF
TRBJ2-2,TRBD2,TRBV6-4,NA,TGTGCCAGCAGTGACGCGGGAGAGAGGGTCGGGGAGCTGTTTTTT,CASSDAGERVGELFF
TRBJ2-5,NA,TRBV27,NA,TGTGCTAGCAGTTTATTCTCCAGACAAGAGACCCAGTACTTC,CASSLFSRQETQYF
TRBJ1-1,NA,TRBV21-1,few,TGTGCCAGCAGCAAATTCCTGACAGGGTTTCACACTGAAGCTTTCTTT,CASSKFLTGFHTEAFF
TRBJ2-2,TRBD1,TRBV19,NA,TGTGCCAGCCGGGACAGATCCCCCACCGGGGAGCTGTTTTTT,CASRDRSPTGELFF
TRBJ1-2,TRBD1,TRBV4-2,NA,TGTGCCAGCAGGGGAACCGGGACAGCCTATGGCTACACCTTC,CASRGTGTAYGYTF
TRBJ2-2,NA,TRBV7-2,NA,TGTGCCAGCAGCCCATGGGGCGGGGCGAACACCGGGGAGCTGTTTTTT,CASSPWGGANTGELFF
TRBJ2-1,TRBD2,TRBV12-5,few,TGTGCTAGTGGTTGGACTAGCGGGGATGAGCAGTTCTTC,CASGWTSGDEQFF
TRBJ2-2,NA,TRBV7-6,NA,TGTGCCAGCAGCTCCCGCCCGACAGCCGCGAACACCGGGGAGCTGTTTTTT,CASSSRPTAANTGELFF
TRBJ2-7,TRBD2,TRBV5-4,NA,TGTGCCAGCAGCCCTGACGGGGGGGCGACCCCCTACGAGCAGTACTTC,CASSPDGGATPYEQYF
TRBJ1-4,NA,TRBV14,NA,TGTGCCAGCAGCCACCGGAGGAATGAAAAACTGTTTTTT,CASSHRRNEKLFF
TRBJ2-7,TRBD1,TRBV7-6,NA,TGTGCCAGCAGCCGAAAACCAGGGGGCGTCGAGCAGTACTTC,CASSRKPGGVEQYF
TRBJ1-2,NA,TRBV9,once,TGTGCCAGCAGCGTACCATCTGGCTACACCTTC,CASSVPSGYTF
TRBJ2-1,TRBD2,TRBV11-2,NA,TGTGCCAGCAGCTTAGCGTGGGGGGGCTCCTACAATGAGCAGTTCTTC,CASSLAWGGSYNEQFF
TRBJ2-5,NA,TRBV7-3,NA,TGTGCCAGCAGCTCTCGGGTCGGAGAGACCCAGTACTTC,CASSSRVGETQYF
TRBJ2-7,NA,TRBV28,once,TGTGCCAGCAGTTTAACAGTTTTCTACGAGCAGTACTTC,CASSLTVFYEQYF
TRBJ2-7,NA,TRBV2,NA,TGTGCCAGCAGTGCCCCTAGCAGTAGCTCCTACGAGCAGTACTTC,CASSAPSSSSYEQYF
TRBJ2-3,NA,TRBV2,NA,TGTGCCAGCAGTGAAGCCCAAGGCGTGAGACAGCTCCCAGGCACGCAGTATTTT,CASSEAQGVRQLPGTQYF
TRBJ2-2,TRBD2,TRBV5-6,NA,TGTGCCAGCAGCTTACCTACACTAGCGGGGGGGCGTACCGGGGAGCTGTTTTTT,CASSLPTLAGGRTGELFF
TRBJ1-5,NA,TRBV28,NA,TGTGCCAGCCAAAGAATCGGTAGTCGCAATCAGCCCCAGCATTTT,CASQRIGSRNQPQHF
TRBJ2-7,TRBD1,TRBV14,NA,TGTGCCAGCAGCCAAGAACGGGACAGAACCTACGAGCAGTACTTC,CASSQERDRTYEQYF
TRBJ1-2,TRBD1,TRBV11-2,NA,TGTGCCAGCAGCCCTTGGGACAGCTCTAACTATGGCTACACCTTC,CASSPWDSSNYGYTF
TRBJ2-1,NA,TRBV11-2,NA,TGTGCCAGCAGCTCACCCTGGCGGAATGAGCAGTTCTTC,CASSSPWRNEQFF
TRBJ2-2,TRBD2,TRBV5-4,NA,TGTGCCAGCAGCTCCCTAGCGGGAAAGATTACCGGGGAGCTGTTTTTT,CASSSLAGKITGELFF
TRBJ1-1,NA,TRBV18,NA,TGTGCCAGCTCACCACCATCGGGGGGAGCTAAGACTGAAGCTTTCTTT,CASSPPSGGAKTEAFF